What follows describes a single T cell receptor beta chain. TCR libraries were built from approximately 0.45 ug of total RNA by linear amplification. Via MiXCR, TCRdb re-called the reads, giving one row per CDR3 protein. The sample lists about 180,000 distinct CDR3 sequences, about four fifths occurring once. The data belong to a study of healthy donors' naive CD4 and CD8 T cells. Germline CDR1 reads LGHNT; CDR2 reads FRNRAP. V lost 4 bases, J lost 6 bases, and 13 bases lay in between. CDR3 length: 13 residues. This receptor was identified in a pool of human donors in good health; the sample pools cells from several healthy donors. The chain joins TRBV12-5 to TRBJ2-7; no firm D call. The sample taken for sequencing was naive CD4+ and CD8+ T cells sorted from blood, pooled from several donors. The CDR3 coding sequence is TGTGCTAGTGGTTGGACCCGTGGACGCGAGCAGTACTTC. Its protein is CASGWTRGREQYF.